There are a few counts of the clone carrying this T cell receptor beta chain. The data were produced by immunoSEQ multiplex PCR, yet TCRdb's version contains in-frame clones alone and is incomplete. The sample includes approximately 10,000 clones, 71% of them seen just once. The CDR3 consists of 12 residues. Germline CDR1 and CDR2: ENHRY and SYGVKD. V gave up 4 bases and J gave up 8 bases, with 9 bases separating them. This entry is derived from a study of T cells after somatic rescue of genetic block. The gene calls are TRBV10-3 and TRBJ2-1; tentatively, D is TRBD2 (5 bases). The source of this sequence is a boy between 5 and 17 years old. The sample comprised peripheral blood mononuclear cells (PBMCs). CDR3: CAISGGLDEQFF. Written as DNA, the CDR3 is TGTGCCATCAGTGGAGGGTTGGATGAGCAGTTCTTC.